This section outlines one T cell receptor (beta chain) sequence together with its context. Its antigen is unidentified. Viral peptide pool expansion of antigen-specific CD4+ T cells preceded sequencing in the ViraFEST assay. It was after roughly ten days of culture that CD4+ T cells were isolated. Participants were given two doses of BNT162b2 or mRNA-1273 vaccine. PBMC cultures contained over 1.5 million cells per well, about 10 IU/ml IL-2 and around 9.9 ug/ml peptides. This sample stems from a study of vaccination effects on CD4 cells after COVID-19. Method: immunoSEQ multiplex PCR; TCRdb's copy keeps in-frame clones and lacks some. Of some 25,000 clones in the sample, 73% were seen once. There are 14 residues in the CDR3. The V gene end was trimmed by 7 bases and the J gene end by 2 bases; junction bases not matched to a gene: 8. CDR1 and CDR2 from the germline V gene are SQVTM and ANQGSEA. Regarding the study as a whole: Clones from infection and from vaccination both contracted markedly late after vaccination.

V gene TRBV29-1 combines with J gene TRBJ2-5, with 9 bases fitting TRBD2. The source was CD4+ T cells from PBMCs cultured with SARS-CoV-2 spike peptides, collected after COVID-19 vaccination. This clonotype was sampled from a human donor who received a COVID-19 vaccine. The CDR3 DNA follows: TGCAGCGAGTTACCGGGACTAGCTCAAGAGACCCAGTACTTC. Residues: CSELPGLAQETQYF.